These 27 T cell receptor beta chains came from one sample sequenced in a study of blood T cells in healthy people across ages. For the second PCR, which ran for about 7 to 12 cycles, a sample-barcoded 5' primer and a J-beta primer mix were used. One entry per CDR3 protein results from TCRdb running MiXCR on the 5' RACE reads. The table includes around 850,000 distinct CDR3 sequences, around 36% detected once. The sample comprised blood. These receptors came from a young man in good health.

The chain recombines TRBV6-1 with TRBJ2-7; D perhaps matches TRBD2 (6 bases). The V end was cut by 4 bases, the J end by 0 bases, with 10 bases between. This CDR3 is built from 14 residues. CDR1 is MNHNS, CDR2 SASEGT, per germline. This chain's CDR3 is CASSVWGDSYEQYF. As DNA, the CDR3 is TGTGCCAGCAGTGTATGGGGGGACTCCTACGAGCAGTACTTC.

The J gene is TRBJ2-7, the V gene TRBV6-6; possibly TRBD1 for D (6 bases). The CDR3 extends over 13 amino acids. Trimming cost V 4 bases and J 7 bases, with 14 bases left between them. Looked up from germline, CDR1 is MNHNY and CDR2 is SVGAGI (reference sequence). DNA for the CDR3: TGTGCCAGCAGTTCGGACAGTCTCAATGAGCAGTACTTC. It encodes CASSSDSLNEQYF.

The rearrangement uses TRBV5-6 and TRBJ1-2; TRBD1 agrees at 12 bases. Per the germline V gene, CDR1 is SGHDT and CDR2 is YYEEEE. V lost 4 bases to trimming and J lost 4 bases; unmatched junction nucleotides: 11. There are 17 residues in the CDR3. CDR3 sequence: CASSNAGTGGRGYGYTF. CDR3 nucleotides: TGTGCCAGCAGCAACGCCGGGACAGGGGGCCGGGGCTATGGCTACACCTTC.

The chain is built from TRBV3-1 and TRBJ2-7; possibly TRBD1 or TRBD2 for D (5 bases each). The CDR3 is 16 amino acids. Trimming left V 0 bases short and J 0 bases short, with 12 bases between. Germline assignment: CDR1 LGHDT and CDR2 YNNKEL (reference sequence). In DNA form, the CDR3 reads TGTGCCAGCAGCCAAGAGTCCGGGGCTTACTCCTACGAGCAGTACTTC. Residues: CASSQESGAYSYEQYF.

This clonotype has more than one count but fewer than ten. The chain employs TRBV12-3 or TRBV12-4 and TRBJ1-2, with D unresolved. This CDR3 region has 14 residues. Trimming left V 2 bases short and J 2 bases short, with 9 bases between. DNA of the CDR3: TGTGCCAGCAGTTTAAGGACCCGAAACTATGGCTACACCTTC. This translates into CASSLRTRNYGYTF.

This clonotype showed up many times. This sequence joins TRBV7-2 and TRBJ2-3; a weak D match, TRBD2 (5 bases). V was pared by 1 base and J by 0 bases, with 5 bases between. Per the germline V gene, CDR1 is SGHTA and CDR2 is FQGNSA. CDR3 length equals 14 residues. CDR3 nucleotide sequence: TGTGCCAGCAGCTTAGGGACTAGCACAGATACGCAGTATTTT. Translated, it gives CASSLGTSTDTQYF. The full variable domain, rest sourced from reference TRBV7-2 and TRBJ2-3, is GAGVSQSPSNKVTEKGKDVELRCDPISGHTALYWYRQSLGQGLEFLIYFQGNSAPDKSGLPSDRFSAERTGGSVSTLTIQRTQQEDSAVYLCASSLGTSTDTQYFGPGTRLTVL.

This clonotype was observed many times. The chain has TRBV12-3 or TRBV12-4 and TRBJ1-2; D is perhaps TRBD1 (5 bases). V was cut by 6 bases and J by 8 bases, with 16 bases left in between. This CDR3 has 13 amino acids. CDR3 bases: TGTGCCAGCAGCCCCTCAGGGAAGTACGGCTACACCTTC. The encoded protein is CASSPSGKYGYTF.

Comments on this clonotype: This could be a read error, since a much larger clone is one nucleotide away. The rearrangement uses TRBV20-1 and TRBJ2-7; a possible D gene is TRBD2 (6 bases). This CDR3 region has 13 residues. Germline CDR1 reads DFQATT; CDR2 reads SNEGSKA (reference sequence). Deletions cut 5 bases from V and 2 bases from J, with 13 bases between. This CDR3 reads CSAVSSEAYEQYF. The CDR3 DNA is TGCAGTGCTGTTTCTAGCGAGGCCTACGAGCAGTACTTC.

This clonotype was counted a few times. The chain employs TRBV6-5 and TRBJ2-1, with D unclear. Per the germline V gene, CDR1 is MNHEY and CDR2 is SVGAGI. The CDR3 has 11 residues. V shed 6 bases and J shed 9 bases, with 9 bases lying between them. This chain's CDR3 is CASRSSVEQFF. The CDR3 DNA reads TGTGCCAGCAGGTCCTCGGTTGAGCAGTTCTTC.

In its sample, this clonotype was seen a few times. The chain employs TRBV15 and TRBJ2-5, with D possibly TRBD1 on 5 matching bases. The CDR3 totals 16 residues. Germline V CDR1 and CDR2: LNHNV, YYDKDF (reference sequence). The germline V and J ends were trimmed by 1 base and 5 bases, with 17 bases remaining between them. CDR3 bases: TGTGCCACCAGCAGAGTCGTAGTACAGGCCGAGGAGACCCAGTACTTC. It is translated as CATSRVVVQAEETQYF.

This clonotype was seen more than once but under ten times. The chain carries TRBV6-5 and TRBJ1-2, with 11 bases lining up with TRBD1. This CDR3 comprises 13 residues. CDR1 is MNHEY and CDR2 is SVGAGI in the germline V gene. The trim removed 6 bases at V and 7 bases at J, leaving 4 bases unmatched. The CDR3 sequence: CASRRTGGCGYTF. As DNA, the CDR3 is TGTGCCAGCAGGCGGACAGGGGGCTGTGGCTACACCTTC.

This chain joins TRBV20-1 and TRBJ2-5, with 14 bases matching TRBD2. The length of the CDR3 is 16 residues. Germline V lookup: CDR1 DFQATT, CDR2 SNEGSKA (reference sequence). V lost 5 bases and J lost 11; bases outside the gene matches: 16. The chain's CDR3 is CSAHWTSGGTGNEQYF. CDR3 in DNA: TGCAGTGCTCACTGGACTAGCGGGGGGACGGGCAATGAGCAGTACTTC.

This clonotype was recorded at least ten times. This rearrangement joins TRBV7-2 to TRBJ2-3; D unresolved. The V and J ends lost 5 bases and 2 bases respectively, with 11 bases between them. The CDR3 is 14 residues long. Per germline, CDR1 SGHTA and CDR2 FQGNSA. The CDR3: CASSLIRDTDTQYF. Here the CDR3 DNA reads TGTGCCAGCAGCCTAATAAGGGACACAGATACGCAGTATTTT. The variable domain in full, completed from reference TRBV7-2 and TRBJ2-3, reads GAGVSQSPSNKVTEKGKDVELRCDPISGHTALYWYRQSLGQGLEFLIYFQGNSAPDKSGLPSDRFSAERTGGSVSTLTIQRTQQEDSAVYLCASSLIRDTDTQYFGPGTRLTVL.

This clonotype showed up many times. This sequence joins TRBV20-1 and TRBJ1-2, with D unclear. This CDR3 region has 15 residues. V lost 0 bases and J lost 4, with 15 bases in between. Germline-derived CDR1 and CDR2 are DFQATT and SNEGSKA (reference sequence). CDR3 DNA sequence: TGCAGTGCTAGAGAGAAGACACAACCTACCTATGGCTACACCTTC. Its translation is CSAREKTQPTYGYTF.

This clonotype was seen more than once but under ten times. V and J are TRBV9 and TRBJ2-3, with D tentatively TRBD2 (5 bases). V lost 6 bases and J lost 2, with 16 bases in between. Germline CDR1 is SGDLS and CDR2 is YYNGEE. This CDR3 has 15 residues. CDR3 DNA sequence: TGTGCCAGCACCAGAGGGCACGATTTCACAGATACGCAGTATTTT. It codes for CASTRGHDFTDTQYF.

This clonotype was observed a few times. This chain connects TRBV25-1 to TRBJ1-5; D unresolved. The CDR3 spans 16 residues. CDR1 is MGHDK, CDR2 SYGVNS, per germline. V was pared by 4 bases and J by 0 bases, with 13 bases between. CDR3 region: CASSAQGPNSNQPQHF. CDR3 sequence (DNA): TGTGCCAGCAGTGCCCAAGGCCCCAATAGCAATCAGCCCCAGCATTTT.

The J gene is TRBJ1-2, the V gene TRBV5-6; tentative D call: TRBD1 (6 bases). This CDR3 has 16 residues. Germline lookup yields CDR1 SGHDT and CDR2 YYEEEE. The V end was cut by 0 bases, the J end by 3 bases, with 15 bases between. Written as DNA, the CDR3 is TGTGCCAGCAGCTTGGAGTCTCAGGGGCCTTACTATGGCTACACCTTC. It translates to CASSLESQGPYYGYTF.

This chain joins TRBV4-1 and TRBJ2-2; 8 bases agree with TRBD1. V lost 1 base to trimming and J lost 4 bases; unmatched junction nucleotides: 5. Germline lookup yields CDR1 MGHRA and CDR2 YSYEKL. The CDR3 spans 16 residues. The chain's CDR3 is CASSQGSRGRTGELFF. CDR3 coding DNA: TGCGCCAGCAGCCAAGGGTCCAGGGGGCGCACCGGGGAGCTGTTTTTT.

The chain joins TRBV5-1 to TRBJ1-5, with unresolved D. The V gene lost 2 bases and the J gene lost 6 bases, with 18 bases spanning the gap. The germline V gene encodes CDR1 SGHRS and CDR2 YFSETQ. The CDR3 runs to 16 residues. CDR3: CASSLNGPGGGQPQHF. The CDR3 nucleotides are TGCGCCAGCAGCTTAAACGGGCCCGGAGGTGGTCAGCCCCAGCATTTT.

CDR3 nucleotide sequence: TGTGCCAGCAGCCAAGGAGTTGGACAGCCTAAACCCTATGGCTACACCTTC. Translation gives CASSQGVGQPKPYGYTF. The chain carries TRBV4-2 and TRBJ1-2; perhaps TRBD1 as D (6 bases). CDR3 length: 17 residues. V lost 1 base and J lost 4, with 19 bases in between. The germline V gene has CDR1 LGHNA and CDR2 YNFKEQ.

This clonotype was picked up many times. This chain uses TRBV7-2 with TRBJ2-6; no definite D call. The CDR3 is made up of 16 amino acids. Per germline, CDR1 SGHTA and CDR2 FQGNSA. The germline V and J ends were trimmed by 2 bases and 0 bases, with 8 bases remaining between them. CDR3 loop: CASSLYAGSGANVLTF. In DNA, the CDR3 is TGTGCCAGCAGCTTATATGCCGGCTCTGGGGCCAACGTCCTGACTTTC. The full variable domain, its missing parts supplied by reference TRBV7-2 and TRBJ2-6, is GAGVSQSPSNKVTEKGKDVELRCDPISGHTALYWYRQSLGQGLEFLIYFQGNSAPDKSGLPSDRFSAERTGGSVSTLTIQRTQQEDSAVYLCASSLYAGSGANVLTFGAGSRLTVL.

The sample holds a few counts of this clonotype. A junction boundary mismatches the germline segment, possibly from a read error. This chain uses TRBV7-9 with TRBJ1-2; D gene ambiguous. Germline-derived CDR1 and CDR2 are SEHNR and FQNEAQ (reference sequence). The CDR3 contains 10 residues. The CDR3 region has the DNA TGTGTCAGCAGCTTAGATGGCTACACCTTC. Translation: CVSSLDGYTF.

This clonotype was detected a few times. The gene calls are TRBV7-9 and TRBJ2-3; D may match TRBD1 or TRBD2 (5 bases each). Germline values: CDR1 SEHNR, CDR2 FQNEAQ (reference sequence). The ends were cut back, 1 base at V and 0 bases at J, with 14 bases in the middle. There are 17 residues in the CDR3. The CDR3 loop is CASSLGVGAPSTDTQYF. CDR3 nucleotide sequence: TGTGCCAGCAGCTTAGGGGTCGGGGCCCCTAGCACAGATACGCAGTATTTT.

J is TRBJ2-1 and V is TRBV27, with TRBD2 matching 12 bases. V trimming: 4 bases; J trimming: 9 bases; junction bases outside the gene matches: 7. Germline CDR1 reads MNHEY; CDR2 reads SMNVEV (reference sequence). This CDR3 is built from 15 residues. This chain's CDR3 is CASSSSGGAGAEQFF. The CDR3 coding sequence is TGTGCCAGCAGTTCTAGCGGGGGGGCAGGGGCTGAGCAGTTCTTC.

This clonotype came up a few times. V is TRBV27 and J is TRBJ1-1; a possible D gene is TRBD1 (6 bases). Germline V gene sequence: CDR1 MNHEY, CDR2 SMNVEV (reference sequence). V lost 0 bases and J lost 1, with 12 bases in between. The CDR3 extends over 16 amino acids. CDR3 region: CASSLSNLGGNTEAFF. The CDR3 nucleotides read TGTGCCAGCAGTTTATCGAACCTAGGGGGGAACACTGAAGCTTTCTTT.

A few counts support this clonotype. The rearrangement uses TRBV4-3 and TRBJ1-4; D remains unclear. Germline CDR1 reads LGHNA; CDR2 reads YSLEER. V was clipped by 0 bases and J by 1 base, with 6 bases between them. The CDR3 totals 15 residues. CDR3 in DNA: TGCGCCAGCAGCCAAGAGGCGGAAACTAATGAAAAACTGTTTTTT. Translating it yields CASSQEAETNEKLFF.

There are a few counts of this clonotype. V and J are TRBV20-1 and TRBJ2-1, with a weak D call TRBD1 (5 bases). Germline assignment: CDR1 DFQATT and CDR2 SNEGSKA (reference sequence). This CDR3 comprises 14 residues. The V gene lost 1 base and the J gene lost 7 bases, with 14 bases spanning the gap. Here the CDR3 reads CSARVSGITNEQFF. In nucleotides, the CDR3 is TGCAGTGCTAGAGTGTCAGGGATTACGAATGAGCAGTTCTTC.